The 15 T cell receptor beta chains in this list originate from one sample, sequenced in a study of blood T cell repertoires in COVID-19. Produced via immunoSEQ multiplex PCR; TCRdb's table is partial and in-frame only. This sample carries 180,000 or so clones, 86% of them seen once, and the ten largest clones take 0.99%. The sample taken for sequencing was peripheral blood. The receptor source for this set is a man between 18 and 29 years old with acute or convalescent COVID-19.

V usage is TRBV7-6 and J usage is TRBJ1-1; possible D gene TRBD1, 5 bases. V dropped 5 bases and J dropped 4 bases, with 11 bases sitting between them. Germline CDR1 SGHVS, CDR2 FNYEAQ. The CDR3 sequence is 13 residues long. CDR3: CASSAGRATEAFF. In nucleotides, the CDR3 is TGTGCCAGCAGCGCAGGGAGGGCCACTGAAGCTTTCTTT.

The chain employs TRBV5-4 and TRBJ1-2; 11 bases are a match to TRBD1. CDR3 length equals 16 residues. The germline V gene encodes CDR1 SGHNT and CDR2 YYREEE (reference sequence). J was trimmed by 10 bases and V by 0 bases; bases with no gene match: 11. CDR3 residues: CASSLDSRRTGGVYTF. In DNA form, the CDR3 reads TGTGCCAGCAGCTTGGATTCGCGGCGGACAGGGGGCGTCTACACCTTC.

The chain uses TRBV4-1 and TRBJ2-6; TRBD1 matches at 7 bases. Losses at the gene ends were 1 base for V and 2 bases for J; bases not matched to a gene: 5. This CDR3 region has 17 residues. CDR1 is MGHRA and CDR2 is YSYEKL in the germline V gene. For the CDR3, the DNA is TGCGCCAGCAGCCAAGGACAGGGACGGACTGGGGCCAACGTCCTGACTTTC. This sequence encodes CASSQGQGRTGANVLTF.

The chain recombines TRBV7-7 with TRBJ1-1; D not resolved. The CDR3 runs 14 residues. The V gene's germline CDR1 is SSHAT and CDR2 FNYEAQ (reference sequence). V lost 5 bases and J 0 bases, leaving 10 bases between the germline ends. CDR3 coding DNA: TGTGCCAGCAGCCCAGGAGGGCTGAACACTGAAGCTTTCTTT. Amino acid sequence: CASSPGGLNTEAFF.

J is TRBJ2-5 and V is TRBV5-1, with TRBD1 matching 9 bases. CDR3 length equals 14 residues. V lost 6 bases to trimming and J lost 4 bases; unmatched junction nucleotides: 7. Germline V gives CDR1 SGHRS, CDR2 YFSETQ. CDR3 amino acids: CASNKQGAGETQYF. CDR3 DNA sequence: TGCGCCAGCAACAAACAGGGGGCTGGAGAGACCCAGTACTTC.

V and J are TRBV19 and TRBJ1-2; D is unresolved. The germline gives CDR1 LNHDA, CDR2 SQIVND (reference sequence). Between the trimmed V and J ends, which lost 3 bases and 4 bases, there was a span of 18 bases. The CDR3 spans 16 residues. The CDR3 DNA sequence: TGTGCCAGTAGTATTGCAACGGGTTTGATCGGCTATGGCTACACCTTC. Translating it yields CASSIATGLIGYGYTF.

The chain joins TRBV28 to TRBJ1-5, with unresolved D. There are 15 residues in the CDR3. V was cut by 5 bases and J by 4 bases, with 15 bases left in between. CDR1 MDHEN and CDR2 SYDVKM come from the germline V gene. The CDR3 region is CASSPPASGNQPQHF. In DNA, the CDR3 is TGTGCCAGCAGTCCTCCGGCCAGCGGGAATCAGCCCCAGCATTTT.

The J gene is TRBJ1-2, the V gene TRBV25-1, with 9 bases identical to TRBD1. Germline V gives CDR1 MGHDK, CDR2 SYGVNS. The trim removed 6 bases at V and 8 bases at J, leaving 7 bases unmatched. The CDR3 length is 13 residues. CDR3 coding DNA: TGTGCCAGCAGAACCGGGACAGGGAACGGCTACACCTTC. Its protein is CASRTGTGNGYTF.

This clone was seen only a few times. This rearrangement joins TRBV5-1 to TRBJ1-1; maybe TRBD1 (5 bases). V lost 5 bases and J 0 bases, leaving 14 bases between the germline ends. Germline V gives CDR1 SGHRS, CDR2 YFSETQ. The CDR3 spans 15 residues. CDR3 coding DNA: TGCGCCAGCAGAACCGGGACTCACATGAACACTGAAGCTTTCTTT. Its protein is CASRTGTHMNTEAFF.

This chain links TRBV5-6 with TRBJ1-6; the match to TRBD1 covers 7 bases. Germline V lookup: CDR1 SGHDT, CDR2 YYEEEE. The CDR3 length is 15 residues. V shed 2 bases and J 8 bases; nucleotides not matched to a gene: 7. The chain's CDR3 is CASSFKDRLDSPLHF. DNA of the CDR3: TGTGCCAGCAGCTTCAAGGACAGGTTGGATTCACCCCTCCACTTT.

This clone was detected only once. The CDR3 sequence is CASSPKGLDNQPQHF. The CDR3 coding sequence is TGTGCCAGCAGCCCAAAGGGGTTGGACAATCAGCCCCAGCATTTT. This chain connects TRBV7-8 to TRBJ1-5, with D tentatively TRBD1 (5 bases). The CDR3 spans 15 residues. Germline V gives CDR1 SGHVS, CDR2 FQNEAQ. V was trimmed by 5 bases and J by 3 bases, leaving 14 bases between them.

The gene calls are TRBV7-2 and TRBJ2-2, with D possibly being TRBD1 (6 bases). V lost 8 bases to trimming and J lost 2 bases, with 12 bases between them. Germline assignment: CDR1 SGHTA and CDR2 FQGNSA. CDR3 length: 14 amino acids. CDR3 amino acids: CASRRQVNTGELFF. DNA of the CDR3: TGTGCCAGCCGAAGACAGGTTAACACCGGGGAGCTGTTTTTT.

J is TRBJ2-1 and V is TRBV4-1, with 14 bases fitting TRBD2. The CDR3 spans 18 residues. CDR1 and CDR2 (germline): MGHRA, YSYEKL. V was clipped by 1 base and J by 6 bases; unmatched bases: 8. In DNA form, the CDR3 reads TGCGCCAGCAGCCAAGGCTTTTTGACTAGCGGGGGGGGCAATGAGCAGTTCTTC. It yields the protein CASSQGFLTSGGGNEQFF.

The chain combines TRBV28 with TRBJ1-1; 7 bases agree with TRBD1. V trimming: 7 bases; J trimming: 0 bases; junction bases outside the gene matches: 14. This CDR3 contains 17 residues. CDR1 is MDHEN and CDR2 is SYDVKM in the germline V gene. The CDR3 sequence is CASTIYQGGWMNTEAFF. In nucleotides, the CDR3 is TGTGCCAGCACTATCTATCAGGGGGGCTGGATGAACACTGAAGCTTTCTTT. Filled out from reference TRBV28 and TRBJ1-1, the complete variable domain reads DVKVTQSSRYLVKRTGEKVFLECVQDMDHENMFWYRQDPGLGLRLIYFSYDVKMKEKGDIPEGYSVSREKKERFSLILESASTNQTSMYLCASTIYQGGWMNTEAFFGQGTRLTVV.

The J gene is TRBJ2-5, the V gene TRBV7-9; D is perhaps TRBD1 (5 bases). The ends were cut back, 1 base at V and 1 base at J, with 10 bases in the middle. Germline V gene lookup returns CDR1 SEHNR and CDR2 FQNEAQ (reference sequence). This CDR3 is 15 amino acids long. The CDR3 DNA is TGTGCCAGCAGCTTAGGGGGCGATCTCCAAGAGACCCAGTACTTC. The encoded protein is CASSLGGDLQETQYF.